The source of this T cell receptor (beta chain) is a study of blood T cell repertoires in COVID-19. Study as a whole: Spain, Italy and the United States supplied samples that represented acute and convalescent COVID-19. From T cells, B-cell-depleted T cells, or PBMCs came the material, which was cDNA or gDNA.

The germline V gene has CDR1 KGHSH and CDR2 LQKENI. There are 15 residues in the CDR3. J was trimmed by 4 bases and V by 6 bases; bases with no gene match: 6. Under the authors' procedure: Estimation of nucleated cell counts relied on the amplification of reference gene primers. Generated by immunoSEQ multiplex PCR, the TCRdb table keeps only in-frame clones and is missing some. Clonal size and the V and J genes are those of that table, whereas D and trimming came from the DNA. The sample contains roughly 35,000 clones, about nine tenths of which appear only once. Sequencing was carried out using peripheral blood. This sequence joins TRBV18 and TRBJ2-7; 13 bases align to TRBD2. The sequence came from a man in his forties or fifties with active or convalescent COVID-19. The CDR3 region is CASSHRTSGSYEQYF. CDR3 bases: TGTGCCAGCTCGCACCGGACTAGCGGGAGTTACGAGCAGTACTTC. Together with reference TRBV18 and TRBJ2-7, the CDR3 gives the full variable domain: NAGVMQNPRHLVRRRGQEARLRCSPMKGHSHVYWYRQLPEEGLKFMVYLQKENIIDESGMPKERFSAEFPKEGPSILRIQQVVRGDSAAYFCASSHRTSGSYEQYFGPGTRLTVT.